The rows below give T cell receptor beta chains drawn from one sample of a study of a mutant IDH1 vaccine in newly diagnosed glioma. Here immunoSEQ multiplex PCR was the method, and the copy in TCRdb shows in-frame clones only, minus some. Here the sample spans about 66,000 clones, 65% to 90% being singletons. The sample here was PBMCs, taken from a glioma patient treated with radiotherapy, temozolomide or both. The receptor source for this set is a man aged 30-40 years with glioma. CDR3s include the opening cysteine and the closing phenylalanine or tryptophan. Each record gives: D gene, clone size, J gene, V gene, CDR3 protein, CDR3 DNA. D genes are given only for firm matches. Clone size is given for some rows only: seen once, a few or many times, or a class if the clone is expanded.

>.|.|TRBJ2-3|TRBV6-4
CASSGDSTDTQYF
TGTGCCAGCAGTGGGGACAGCACAGATACGCAGTATTTT
>TRBD1|.|TRBJ1-6|TRBV19
CASSFRTGTYNSPLHF
TGTGCCAGTAGTTTCAGGACAGGGACTTATAATTCACCCCTCCACTTT
>.|.|TRBJ1-5|TRBV7-9
CASSRTGGNQPQHF
TGTGCCAGCAGCCGGACCGGGGGCAATCAGCCCCAGCATTTT
>.|.|TRBJ1-4|TRBV6-1
CATEEGSIRGEKLFF
TGTGCCACCGAGGAGGGGAGCATTAGGGGTGAAAAACTGTTTTTT
>.|.|TRBJ1-1|TRBV11-2
CASSLGADTEAFF
TGTGCCAGCAGCTTAGGAGCGGACACTGAAGCTTTCTTT
>.|.|TRBJ1-5|TRBV10-2
CASSGTYQPQHF
TGCGCCAGCAGTGGGACCTATCAGCCCCAGCATTTT
>.|few|TRBJ1-1|TRBV28
CASSFSFGVNTEAFF
TGTGCCAGCAGTTTCTCATTCGGAGTTAACACTGAAGCTTTCTTT
>.|once|TRBJ1-3|TRBV18
CASSPSNGGNTIYF
TGTGCCAGCTCACCGTCGAACGGAGGAAACACCATATATTTT
>.|.|TRBJ2-7|TRBV6-5
CASSPVGSSYEQYF
TGTGCCAGCAGCCCAGTGGGGAGCTCCTACGAGCAGTACTTC
>TRBD1|.|TRBJ2-7|TRBV6-5
CASNHRDRPYEQYF
TGTGCCAGCAACCACCGGGACAGACCCTACGAGCAGTACTTC
>.|.|TRBJ2-5|TRBV6-6
CASTTLAFQETQYF
TGTGCCAGCACCACACTGGCGTTCCAAGAGACCCAGTACTTC
>TRBD1|.|TRBJ2-7|TRBV7-9
CASSLVGQGAYEQYF
TGTGCCAGCAGCTTAGTGGGACAGGGGGCTTACGAGCAGTACTTC
>.|.|TRBJ1-6|TRBV5-1
CASSLGLYDSYNSPLHF
TGCGCCAGCAGCCTGGGGCTTTACGACTCCTATAATTCACCCCTCCACTTT
>TRBD2|.|TRBJ2-3|TRBV10-1
CASSPSGGYTDTQYF
TGCGCCAGCAGCCCTAGCGGGGGGTACACAGATACGCAGTATTTT
>.|.|TRBJ1-5|TRBV30
CAWSRTINSNQPQHF
TGTGCCTGGAGTCGGACAATTAATAGCAATCAGCCCCAGCATTTT
>.|.|TRBJ1-6|TRBV4-1
CASSQDGGRMGYSPLHF
TGCGCCAGCAGCCAAGATGGGGGCAGGATGGGTTATTCACCCCTCCACTTT
>.|.|TRBJ2-3|TRBV4-1
CASSETRDTQYF
TGCGCCAGCAGCGAAACTAGGGATACGCAGTATTTT
>.|few|TRBJ2-7|TRBV28
CASSLLGGDLYEQYF
TGTGCCAGCAGTTTATTGGGTGGCGATTTGTACGAGCAGTACTTC